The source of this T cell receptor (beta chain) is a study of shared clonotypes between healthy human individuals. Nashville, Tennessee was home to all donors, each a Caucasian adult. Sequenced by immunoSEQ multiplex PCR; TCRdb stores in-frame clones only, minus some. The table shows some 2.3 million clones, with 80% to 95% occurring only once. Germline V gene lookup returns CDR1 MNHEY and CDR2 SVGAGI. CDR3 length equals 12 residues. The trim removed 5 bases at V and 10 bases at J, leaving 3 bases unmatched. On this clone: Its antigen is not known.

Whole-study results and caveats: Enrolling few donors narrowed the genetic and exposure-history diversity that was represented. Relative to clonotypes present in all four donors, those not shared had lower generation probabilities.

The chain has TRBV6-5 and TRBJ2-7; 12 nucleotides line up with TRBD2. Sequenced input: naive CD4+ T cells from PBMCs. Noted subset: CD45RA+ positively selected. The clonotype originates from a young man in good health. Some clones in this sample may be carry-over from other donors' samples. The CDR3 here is CASSPTSGSQYF. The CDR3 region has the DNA TGTGCCAGCAGTCCGACTAGCGGGAGCCAGTACTTC.